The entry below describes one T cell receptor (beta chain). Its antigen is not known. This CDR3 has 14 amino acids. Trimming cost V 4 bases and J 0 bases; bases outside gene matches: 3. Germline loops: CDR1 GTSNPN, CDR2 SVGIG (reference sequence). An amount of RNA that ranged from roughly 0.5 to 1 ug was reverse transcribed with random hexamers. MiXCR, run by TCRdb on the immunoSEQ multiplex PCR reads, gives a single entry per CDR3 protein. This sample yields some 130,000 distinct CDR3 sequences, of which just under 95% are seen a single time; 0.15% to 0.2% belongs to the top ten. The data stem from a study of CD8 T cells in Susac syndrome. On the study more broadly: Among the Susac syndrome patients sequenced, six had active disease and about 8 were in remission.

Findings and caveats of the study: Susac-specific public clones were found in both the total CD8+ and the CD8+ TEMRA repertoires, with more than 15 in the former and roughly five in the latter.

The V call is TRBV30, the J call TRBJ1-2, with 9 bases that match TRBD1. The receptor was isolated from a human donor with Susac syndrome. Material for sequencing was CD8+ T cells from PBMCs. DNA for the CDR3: TGTGCCTGGACCGGGACAGGGTCTAACTATGGCTACACCTTC. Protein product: CAWTGTGSNYGYTF.